Presented here are 5 T cell receptor beta chains from one specimen sequenced in a study of early T cells in non-severe SARS-CoV-2 infection. One entry per CDR3 protein, called by TCRdb with MiXCR from the 5' RACE reads. The data contain nearly 80,000 distinct CDR3 sequences, more than 10% of them singletons. The sequenced material came from whole blood. The receptor set was obtained from an adult who was a healthcare worker with PCR-confirmed SARS-CoV-2 infection or an uninfected control (not recorded which).

This clonotype was detected a few times. The rearrangement joins TRBV6-5 to TRBJ1-1, with no clear D. Trimming took 6 bases from V and 7 from J, leaving 15 bases between them. There are 13 residues in the CDR3. Germline V gene sequence: CDR1 MNHEY, CDR2 SVGAGI. The CDR3 DNA is TGTGCCAGCAGGCTGACGGCAAATAGTGAAGCTTTCTTT. It is translated as CASRLTANSEAFF.

The V gene is TRBV28, the J gene TRBJ1-5; 12 positions agree with TRBD1. The germline V gene has CDR1 MDHEN and CDR2 SYDVKM. The CDR3 loop spans 17 amino acids. The J segment lost 1 base and the V segment lost 6 bases, leaving 7 bases of the junction unmatched. The CDR3 loop reads CASRTSGQGASNQPQHF. CDR3 coding DNA: TGTGCCAGCAGGACATCGGGACAGGGGGCAAGCAATCAGCCCCAGCATTTT.

This clonotype came up many times. This sequence joins TRBV12-3 or TRBV12-4 and TRBJ1-5; D is possibly TRBD1 (5 bases). CDR3 size: 13 residues. V lost 3 bases, J lost 4 bases, and 7 bases lay in between. CDR3 nucleotide sequence: TGTGCCAGCAGTTTCGGGGGAAATCAGCCCCAGCATTTT. Translated, it gives CASSFGGNQPQHF.

On this clonotype itself: This sequence may be a read error, since a much larger clone differs from it by one base. This chain joins TRBV7-9 and TRBJ2-3; D is uncertain. The DNA matches TRBJ1-5 better at its end, which makes the J call doubtful. Germline lookup yields CDR1 SEHNR and CDR2 FQNEAQ (reference sequence). This CDR3 spans 13 amino acids. In DNA, the CDR3 is TGTGCCAGCGGGGATAAGTGGGCAGATACGCAGCATTTT. This encodes CASGDKWADTQHF.

The chain couples TRBV20-1 to TRBJ2-3; 13 bases map to TRBD2. The germline CDR1 and CDR2 sequences are DFQATT and SNEGSKA (reference sequence). Germline trimming cut 3 bases from V and 8 bases from J; bases unmatched to any gene: 8. The length of the CDR3 is 15 residues. The CDR3 here is CSASDGLAGAGTQYF. In nucleotides, the CDR3 is TGCAGTGCTAGTGATGGACTAGCGGGAGCGGGTACGCAGTATTTT.